This T cell receptor beta chain appears in the sequencing data of a study of blood T cell repertoires in COVID-19 (dated by TCRdb to 2020 to 2021). With regard to the full study: Samples from collaborators originated in the United States, Italy and Spain and spanned both the acute and convalescent phases of COVID-19. The prospective study material was composed of cDNA or gDNA derived from T cells, B-cell-depleted T cells, or PBMCs. Deeply sampled blood TCRbeta repertoires from subjects exposed to, actively infected with, or recovered from COVID-19 were included in the dataset. The repertoires were made available in a free public database intended to serve as a resource for research on the immune response to SARS-CoV-2. The samples were drawn from the first 160 participants of the ongoing ImmuneRACE study and from more than 1,000 subjects provided by 6 global collaborators. Nearly every sample came with metadata listing a de-identified subject ID, COVID-19 status, age in years and sex. Where HLA class I and class II types were available, the types were taken from metadata supplied by the sample provider, not from assay-based typing. The paper as a whole reports these results and caveats: How much clinical and demographic metadata was included differed by source and by participant, and the metadata was provided uncurated.

Spanning cysteine to phenylalanine, the CDR3 consists of 15 amino acids. The kept DNA is CDR3 alone, 45 bases in frame from the first base. CDR1 and CDR2 (SGHTA, FQGNSA) derive from the germline V gene. V was cut back by 1 base and J by 8 bases, leaving a gap of 14 bases between them. This clone was found once. This clone's antigen is unknown. Within one base of it there is no much larger clone, and no base qualities were kept. One collaborating source in Seattle enrolled patients during active infection and followed them longitudinally through the course of disease. Each collaborating institution followed its own protocols to collect whole blood in K2EDTA tubes. For TCRbeta analysis, collaborators shipped samples in one of three forms: frozen whole blood, isolated PBMCs, or DNA extracted from either of those sample types. The immunoSEQ Assay, a bias-controlled multiplex PCR, was used to amplify TCRbeta CDR3 regions from genomic DNA. Turning to the authors' computational methods: The number of nucleated cells in each sample was estimated from the amplification of reference gene primers within the assay. To quantify the absolute abundance of each unique TCRbeta CDR3 rearrangement, sequence reads were collapsed and filtered. For each sample, productive Simpson clonality was calculated by taking the square root of Simpson's diversity index across productive rearrangements. TCRdb obtained this table from immuneACCESS and retained in-frame rearrangements with V and J assigned. These tables miss some clones; where compared with another copy, unresolved V genes account for less than half of the shortfall, and the remainder is unexplained. For V, J and clone size, that table is used; D and trimming come from the DNA. Within this sample are under 300,000 clones, with around 85% of them counted one time only. Of the sample, approximately 1.5% is held by the ten largest clones.

The sequenced sample was peripheral blood. This receptor chain uses TRBV7-2 and TRBJ1-4; a tentative D call is TRBD1 (5 bases match). This clonotype was sampled from a human donor with COVID-19, enrolled during active disease. The donor label of this sample is uncertain. The CDR3 reads as follows: CASSLGAGIGEKLFF. The nucleotides are TGTGCCAGCAGCTTAGGGGCAGGGATTGGGGAAAAACTGTTTTTT.